This T cell receptor (beta chain) was recovered during a study of Ad26.COV2.S vaccination and SARS-CoV-2 variants. Study summary: Ad26.COV2.S shots went into the muscle once or twice, 56 days apart.

Sequenced by immunoSEQ multiplex PCR; TCRdb stores in-frame clones only, minus some. The repertoire holds around 300,000 clones, with around 88% as singletons. Only one count was recorded for this clone. J was trimmed by 15 bases and V by 3 bases; bases with no gene match: 9. This CDR3 has 13 amino acids. The germline V gene encodes CDR1 SNHLY and CDR2 FYNNEI. As for treatment: some 19 received Ad26.COV2.S at low or high dose, single or two shots; several received placebo; per-sample allocation not given. All samples were drawn on day 63, counting from the first vaccine or placebo injection. The chain has TRBV2 and TRBJ2-1; TRBD1 matches at 9 bases. This TCR was recovered from a person aged 18-60 years who received the Ad26.COV2.S COVID-19 vaccine or a placebo. The sequencing used peripheral blood, collected in a trial of Ad26.COV2.S vaccine versus placebo. CDR3: CASSDPRDRVPFF. The DNA for the CDR3 is TGTGCCAGCAGTGATCCGAGGGACAGGGTTCCGTTCTTC.